This T cell receptor (beta chain) emerged from a study of molecular identifiers for immune sequencing clone quantification (dated by TCRdb to 2016 to 2019). Background on the whole study: For a replicate experiment, RNA from around 20,000 or 100,000 naive CD8 T cells was divided into five aliquots, of which four were sequenced. CD8 T cells were used in a methods study to benchmark molecular-identifier clustering-based TCR repertoire sequencing (MIDCIRS) and TCR RNA copy counting.

The CDR3 spans 14 residues, from the cysteine through the phenylalanine. Only the CDR3 part of the read is kept: 42 bases, read in frame from the first base. The CDR1 and CDR2 encoded by the germline V gene (reference sequence) are MNHEY and SMNVEV. V is shortened by 1 base, J by 0 bases, and the region joining them spans 1 base. Summary of the overall study and its limitations: Spiked-in Jurkat TCR RNA equal to a single cell's worth was reported to be detectable even within 1,100,000 naive CD8 T cells. Clones above 20 RNA copies held over 97% of molecules in CMV-specific effector cells but under 1% in naive cells. Highly expanded clone sizes could be underestimated because identical TCR molecules may share a barcode. Modeling indicated around 3.2 TCR RNA copies recovered per cell, compared with 9.5 to 10 by digital PCR, which implies a capture efficiency of around 29%. When barcode sub-clustering was left out, chimeric consensus sequences inflated TCR diversity, with chimeras reaching as high as 47%. The naive libraries included spiked-in Jurkat TCR RNA (fewer than eleven copies' worth), and this Jurkat TCR RNA is not part of the donor repertoire.

Libraries of naive CD8 T cells were built from anywhere between roughly 17,000 and 1,000,000 sorted cells, with 10%, 30% or 50% of the purified RNA used. Naive CD8 T cells, defined as CD8+CD4-CCR7+CD45RA+, were FACS-sorted into RLT Plus buffer on a BD FACSAria II. To test detection sensitivity, Jurkat RNA equivalent to roughly nine TCR copies was spiked into samples of roughly 18,000-1,000,000 naive CD8 T cells. CD8 T cells were enriched with RosetteSep CD8+ T Cell Enrichment Cocktail and Ficoll-Paque, followed by ACK red cell lysis. Notes on this clonotype: Its antigen is not yet known. One base away there is no much larger clone; base qualities are not given.

Receptor libraries were prepared by PCR. The instrument was a NextSeq 500. Bulk TCR libraries were generated as previously described, with the TCR primers listed in Table S5 used. The Qiagen AllPrep DNA/RNA kit was used to purify total RNA. Reads from multiple sequencing runs of the same library were pooled before analysis. In the source study's methods: Reads were retained only if their TCR constant sequence matched exactly, and those retained reads were trimmed to 150 nt and grouped according to their 12-nt molecular barcodes. Reads within each barcode group were sub-clustered using a 15% Levenshtein threshold, and quality-weighted consensus sequences were constructed for each RNA molecule. Non-functional sequences were discarded, and so were lower-count sequences lying one edit away from another sequence. Based on fitting two negative binomial distributions, any barcode sub-cluster with under 20% of the maximum read count was discarded. TCRdb reprocessing: public reads trimmed at Q25 with fastp, clones called with MiXCR, in-frame beta chains kept. Every CDR3 protein is listed once, alongside the most common genes and DNA of its rows. TCRdb's processing, not the authors' own work, is the source of the V and J calls. Counted in this sample were over 90,000 distinct CDR3 sequences; around 30% of them appeared once. The ten largest account for roughly 9.7% of the sample.

The source is a human donor in good health. Some libraries in this study had Jurkat cell RNA spiked in. This chain joins TRBV27 to TRBJ2-6; the D gene cannot be resolved reliably. The sample was naive CD8+ T cells from blood, with Jurkat cell RNA spiked in. The intended sense of this specimen's cell subset or site label: FACS-sorted CD8+CD4-CCR7+CD45RA+ naive T cells. The DNA sequence is as follows: TGTGCCAGCAGTTTATACTCTGGGGCCAACGTCCTGACTTTC. Its translation reads: CASSLYSGANVLTF.